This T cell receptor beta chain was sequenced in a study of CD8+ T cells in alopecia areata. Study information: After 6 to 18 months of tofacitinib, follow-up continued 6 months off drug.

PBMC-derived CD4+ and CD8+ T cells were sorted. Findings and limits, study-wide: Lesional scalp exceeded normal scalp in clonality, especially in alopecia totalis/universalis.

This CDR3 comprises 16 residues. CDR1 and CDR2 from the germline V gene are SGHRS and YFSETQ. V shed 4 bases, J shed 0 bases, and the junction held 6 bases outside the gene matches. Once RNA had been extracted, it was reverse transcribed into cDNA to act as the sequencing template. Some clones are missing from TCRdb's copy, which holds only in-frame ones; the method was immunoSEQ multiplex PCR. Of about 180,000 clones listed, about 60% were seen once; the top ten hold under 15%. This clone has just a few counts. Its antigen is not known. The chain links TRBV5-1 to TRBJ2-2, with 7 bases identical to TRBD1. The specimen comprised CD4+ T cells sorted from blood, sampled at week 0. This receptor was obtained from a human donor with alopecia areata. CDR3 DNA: TGCGCCAGCAGCCCCAGGGACAGTTCGAACACCGGGGAGCTGTTTTTT. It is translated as CASSPRDSSNTGELFF.